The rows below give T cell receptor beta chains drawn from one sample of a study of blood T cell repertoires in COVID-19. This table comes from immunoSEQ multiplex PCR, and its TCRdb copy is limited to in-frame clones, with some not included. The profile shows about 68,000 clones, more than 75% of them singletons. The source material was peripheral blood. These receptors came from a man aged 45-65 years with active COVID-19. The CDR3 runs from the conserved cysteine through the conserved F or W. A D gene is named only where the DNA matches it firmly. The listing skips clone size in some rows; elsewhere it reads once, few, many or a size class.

CDR3nt: TGTGCCAGCAGTCCCGGCGGGGGACAGGGGGCCCACGAGCAGTACTTC
CDR3aa: CASSPGGGQGAHEQYF
abundance: -
d_gene: TRBD1
v_gene: TRBV28
j_gene: TRBJ2-7

CDR3nt: TGTGCCAGTAGTATTGGCGGGAGAGTCGGCAATGAGCAGTTCTTC
CDR3aa: CASSIGGRVGNEQFF
abundance: -
d_gene: TRBD2
v_gene: TRBV19
j_gene: TRBJ2-1

CDR3nt: TGTGCCAGTAGTATGGGGAACAGGGGGCCGCATTTT
CDR3aa: CASSMGNRGPHF
abundance: few
d_gene: TRBD1
v_gene: TRBV19
j_gene: TRBJ1-5

CDR3nt: TGTGCCAGCAGCTTGGAGTTCCGGGTTCACACTGAAGCTTTCTTT
CDR3aa: CASSLEFRVHTEAFF
abundance: -
d_gene: -
v_gene: TRBV5-5
j_gene: TRBJ1-1

CDR3nt: TGTGCCAGCAGCCTCGGACAGGGGGACCCCACCATTCAGTACTTC
CDR3aa: CASSLGQGDPTIQYF
abundance: -
d_gene: TRBD1
v_gene: TRBV4-2
j_gene: TRBJ2-4

CDR3nt: TGCGCCAGCAGCTTGTTCGACGGAACAGATTCTGAAGCTTTCTTT
CDR3aa: CASSLFDGTDSEAFF
abundance: -
d_gene: -
v_gene: TRBV5-1
j_gene: TRBJ1-1

CDR3nt: TGCGCCAGCAGCTTGTCTGGACAGGTCCCCTACGAGCAGTACTTC
CDR3aa: CASSLSGQVPYEQYF
abundance: -
d_gene: TRBD1
v_gene: TRBV5-1
j_gene: TRBJ2-7

CDR3nt: TGTGCCAGCAGCTTATTAGCGGGGGACCAAGAGACCCAGTACTTC
CDR3aa: CASSLLAGDQETQYF
abundance: once
d_gene: TRBD2
v_gene: TRBV7-9
j_gene: TRBJ2-5

CDR3nt: TGCAGTGCTAGTGGGACAGTCGGGGTGAGGGGCTACACCTTC
CDR3aa: CSASGTVGVRGYTF
abundance: -
d_gene: TRBD1
v_gene: TRBV20-1
j_gene: TRBJ1-2

CDR3nt: TGTGCCAGCAGTCACTTAAACCGCGGCACAGATACGCAGTATTTT
CDR3aa: CASSHLNRGTDTQYF
abundance: once
d_gene: -
v_gene: TRBV28
j_gene: TRBJ2-3

CDR3nt: TGTGCCAGCAGCCCGGGACTAGCGGGAGGAAATGAGCAGTTCTTC
CDR3aa: CASSPGLAGGNEQFF
abundance: -
d_gene: TRBD2
v_gene: TRBV7-2
j_gene: TRBJ2-1

CDR3nt: TGTGCCAGCAGTTACGGTGGGAGCTCCTATAATTCACCCCTCCACTTT
CDR3aa: CASSYGGSSYNSPLHF
abundance: -
d_gene: -
v_gene: TRBV6-5
j_gene: TRBJ1-6

CDR3nt: TGTGCCAGCCAGGCAAGGACCTACAATGAGCAGTTCTTC
CDR3aa: CASQARTYNEQFF
abundance: -
d_gene: -
v_gene: TRBV7-9
j_gene: TRBJ2-1

CDR3nt: TGCGCCAGCAGCCCCGGGACAGCGAACACTGAAGCTTTCTTT
CDR3aa: CASSPGTANTEAFF
abundance: -
d_gene: TRBD1
v_gene: TRBV5-1
j_gene: TRBJ1-1

CDR3nt: TGCGCCAGCAGCCAATCCAGGGATGTCAATTCACCCCTCCACTTT
CDR3aa: CASSQSRDVNSPLHF
abundance: -
d_gene: -
v_gene: TRBV4-3
j_gene: TRBJ1-6

CDR3nt: TGCAGCGTCGGAGGGGCGAACTATGGCTACACCTTC
CDR3aa: CSVGGANYGYTF
abundance: -
d_gene: -
v_gene: TRBV29-1
j_gene: TRBJ1-2

CDR3nt: TGTGCCAGCAGCCAAAGTAGTACTGAAGCTTTCTTT
CDR3aa: CASSQSSTEAFF
abundance: -
d_gene: -
v_gene: TRBV7-2
j_gene: TRBJ1-1

CDR3nt: TGTGCCAGCAGCTCGACAGGGGGACACAATGAGCAGTTCTTC
CDR3aa: CASSSTGGHNEQFF
abundance: once
d_gene: TRBD1
v_gene: TRBV11-3
j_gene: TRBJ2-1

CDR3nt: TGTGCCTGGAGTGTGAACAGTAATTCACCCCTCCACTTT
CDR3aa: CAWSVNSNSPLHF
abundance: -
d_gene: -
v_gene: TRBV30
j_gene: TRBJ1-6

CDR3nt: TGTGCCAGCAGTTACTCGATAGCGGGAACCCACCCGGGCGAGCAGTACTTC
CDR3aa: CASSYSIAGTHPGEQYF
abundance: -
d_gene: TRBD2
v_gene: TRBV6-2/TRBV6-3
j_gene: TRBJ2-7

CDR3nt: TGCGCCAGCAGTGGGACTAGCAGATACAATGAGCAGTTCTTC
CDR3aa: CASSGTSRYNEQFF
abundance: -
d_gene: TRBD2
v_gene: TRBV10-2
j_gene: TRBJ2-1

CDR3nt: TGCGCCAGCAGCCAAGACGGGAGAAACTCTGGAAACACCATATATTTT
CDR3aa: CASSQDGRNSGNTIYF
abundance: -
d_gene: -
v_gene: TRBV4-3
j_gene: TRBJ1-3

CDR3nt: TGTGCCAGCAGCCCCGGACAGCGCTCTGGAAACACCATATATTTT
CDR3aa: CASSPGQRSGNTIYF
abundance: once
d_gene: -
v_gene: TRBV6-2/TRBV6-3
j_gene: TRBJ1-3

CDR3nt: TGTGCCACCAGCAGAGATAGTGGAGGAGATACAGATACGCAGTATTTT
CDR3aa: CATSRDSGGDTDTQYF
abundance: -
d_gene: -
v_gene: TRBV15
j_gene: TRBJ2-3

CDR3nt: TGTGCCAGCTCACTCCCCGGCGGCTACGAGCAGTACTTC
CDR3aa: CASSLPGGYEQYF
abundance: -
d_gene: -
v_gene: TRBV18
j_gene: TRBJ2-7

CDR3nt: TGTGCCTGGAGCGAAGGACTAGCGCCAGGGTTCTTC
CDR3aa: CAWSEGLAPGFF
abundance: -
d_gene: TRBD2
v_gene: TRBV30
j_gene: TRBJ2-1

CDR3nt: TGTGCCAGCAGTTCGAAGACAGAGAGCACAGATACGCAGTATTTT
CDR3aa: CASSSKTESTDTQYF
abundance: -
d_gene: -
v_gene: TRBV6-2/TRBV6-3
j_gene: TRBJ2-3

CDR3nt: TGTGCCAGTAACGACCAGGGGGCTCCTACCAATCAGCCCCAGCATTTT
CDR3aa: CASNDQGAPTNQPQHF
abundance: -
d_gene: TRBD1
v_gene: TRBV19
j_gene: TRBJ1-5

CDR3nt: TGCAGCGTTGAAGTAGTTTTTGGCTACACCTTC
CDR3aa: CSVEVVFGYTF
abundance: once
d_gene: -
v_gene: TRBV29-1
j_gene: TRBJ1-2

CDR3nt: TGTGCCAGCAGCTTAGTGCCAGGGCCAGGGAGGTACCAAGAGACCCAGTACTTC
CDR3aa: CASSLVPGPGRYQETQYF
abundance: -
d_gene: -
v_gene: TRBV11-2
j_gene: TRBJ2-5

CDR3nt: TGTGCCTGGGCCGGACCTAGCGGGACTAGCACAGATACGCAGTATTTT
CDR3aa: CAWAGPSGTSTDTQYF
abundance: -
d_gene: TRBD2
v_gene: TRBV30
j_gene: TRBJ2-3

CDR3nt: TGTGCCAGCTCGCCAACAGAACGTGGTGGCTACACCTTC
CDR3aa: CASSPTERGGYTF
abundance: -
d_gene: -
v_gene: TRBV6-6
j_gene: TRBJ1-2

CDR3nt: TGTGCCAGCAGTTACCGAGGTGGGCAGGGTAGCAATCAGCCCCAGCATTTT
CDR3aa: CASSYRGGQGSNQPQHF
abundance: -
d_gene: -
v_gene: TRBV6-2/TRBV6-3
j_gene: TRBJ1-5

CDR3nt: TGTGCCTGGTCACATCGGGGGAGGAATTCCGGGTCCTACAATGAGCAGTTCTTC
CDR3aa: CAWSHRGRNSGSYNEQFF
abundance: -
d_gene: -
v_gene: TRBV30
j_gene: TRBJ2-1

CDR3nt: TGTGCCAGCAGCTTAGGGACTAGCGGGGGGGCTACAGATACGCAGTATTTT
CDR3aa: CASSLGTSGGATDTQYF
abundance: -
d_gene: TRBD2
v_gene: TRBV7-2
j_gene: TRBJ2-3

CDR3nt: TGCGCCAGCAGCTTGGATGGACAGGGCAATCAGCCCCAGCATTTT
CDR3aa: CASSLDGQGNQPQHF
abundance: -
d_gene: TRBD1
v_gene: TRBV5-1
j_gene: TRBJ1-5

CDR3nt: TGCAGCGTTGGACCCTTGGCAGGGAAACTGTTCTTC
CDR3aa: CSVGPLAGKLFF
abundance: -
d_gene: -
v_gene: TRBV29-1
j_gene: TRBJ2-1

CDR3nt: TGTGCCAGCAGTCTAATAAACTACGAGCAGTACTTC
CDR3aa: CASSLINYEQYF
abundance: -
d_gene: -
v_gene: TRBV28
j_gene: TRBJ2-7

CDR3nt: TGTGCCAGCAGCTTCAAGAACGCCGGGGGGGATACGCAGTATTTT
CDR3aa: CASSFKNAGGDTQYF
abundance: few
d_gene: TRBD2
v_gene: TRBV7-3
j_gene: TRBJ2-3

CDR3nt: TGTGCCAGCAGCCCCCGAGGAGGGGACAGCTTCTCTGGGGCCAACGTCCTGACTTTC
CDR3aa: CASSPRGGDSFSGANVLTF
abundance: once
d_gene: -
v_gene: TRBV5-5
j_gene: TRBJ2-6

CDR3nt: TGTGCCAGCGCCGAACAGGGGCATGAAAAACTGTTTTTT
CDR3aa: CASAEQGHEKLFF
abundance: once
d_gene: TRBD1
v_gene: TRBV12-3/TRBV12-4
j_gene: TRBJ1-4

CDR3nt: TGTGCCAGCAGCCCGACAGGGCGGTATGGCTACACCTTC
CDR3aa: CASSPTGRYGYTF
abundance: -
d_gene: TRBD1
v_gene: TRBV27
j_gene: TRBJ1-2

CDR3nt: TGTGCCAGCGATCCCTCAACCCGGGGGGCCTCTGGAAACACCATATATTTT
CDR3aa: CASDPSTRGASGNTIYF
abundance: -
d_gene: -
v_gene: TRBV3-1/TRBV3-2
j_gene: TRBJ1-3

CDR3nt: TGTGCCAGCAACACAGGGACAGGCTCCTACAATGAGCAGTTCTTC
CDR3aa: CASNTGTGSYNEQFF
abundance: -
d_gene: TRBD1
v_gene: TRBV27
j_gene: TRBJ2-1

CDR3nt: TGCGCCAGCAGCTTGATGGGACTAGCGGTCGGGGGAAATGAGCAGTTCTTC
CDR3aa: CASSLMGLAVGGNEQFF
abundance: -
d_gene: TRBD2
v_gene: TRBV5-1
j_gene: TRBJ2-1

CDR3nt: TGTGCCAGCAGTCAAGAACGGGACAGCCGTCCCTACGAGCAGTACTTC
CDR3aa: CASSQERDSRPYEQYF
abundance: -
d_gene: TRBD1
v_gene: TRBV6-2/TRBV6-3
j_gene: TRBJ2-7

CDR3nt: TGTGCCACCAGTGAGACAGGCTATGGCTACACCTTC
CDR3aa: CATSETGYGYTF
abundance: -
d_gene: -
v_gene: TRBV24-1
j_gene: TRBJ1-2

CDR3nt: TGTGCCAGTAGTATCGGACCTTCTCAAGGGGGTTTCTTT
CDR3aa: CASSIGPSQGGFF
abundance: -
d_gene: -
v_gene: TRBV19
j_gene: TRBJ1-1

CDR3nt: TGCGCCAGCAGCTTGGAGGCAGGGTGGGACTATGGCTACACCTTC
CDR3aa: CASSLEAGWDYGYTF
abundance: -
d_gene: -
v_gene: TRBV5-1
j_gene: TRBJ1-2

CDR3nt: TGTGCCAGCAGTCCCCCATTGGAGGGAGGCACAGATACGCAGTATTTT
CDR3aa: CASSPPLEGGTDTQYF
abundance: -
d_gene: -
v_gene: TRBV28
j_gene: TRBJ2-3

CDR3nt: TGTGCCAGCAGCTCCCCGCGACAGGGGGACACTGAAGCTTTCTTT
CDR3aa: CASSSPRQGDTEAFF
abundance: -
d_gene: TRBD1
v_gene: TRBV9
j_gene: TRBJ1-1

CDR3nt: TGTGCCACCAGCAGAGATCTCTCGGGGAGTGAGCAGTACTTC
CDR3aa: CATSRDLSGSEQYF
abundance: -
d_gene: -
v_gene: TRBV15
j_gene: TRBJ2-7

CDR3nt: TGTGCCAGCAGCATTATACAGGGGACAGATACGCAGTATTTT
CDR3aa: CASSIIQGTDTQYF
abundance: -
d_gene: TRBD1
v_gene: TRBV5-6
j_gene: TRBJ2-3

CDR3nt: TGCGCCAGCAGCGCAGAACTAGCGGGCGGGGCAGATACGCAGTATTTT
CDR3aa: CASSAELAGGADTQYF
abundance: once
d_gene: TRBD2
v_gene: TRBV4-3
j_gene: TRBJ2-3

CDR3nt: TGTGCCAGCAGTCCCCAGGGGGCACCTCTGGAGCAGTACTTC
CDR3aa: CASSPQGAPLEQYF
abundance: -
d_gene: TRBD1
v_gene: TRBV2
j_gene: TRBJ2-7

CDR3nt: TGTGCCAGCAGCCACAGATCGACAGCGGGGGCCAACGTCCTGACTTTC
CDR3aa: CASSHRSTAGANVLTF
abundance: once
d_gene: -
v_gene: TRBV13
j_gene: TRBJ2-6

CDR3nt: TGTGCCAGCAGCTCACCAACAGGGGGCGCAACCTACGAGCAGTACTTC
CDR3aa: CASSSPTGGATYEQYF
abundance: medium-sized
d_gene: TRBD1
v_gene: TRBV7-9
j_gene: TRBJ2-7

CDR3nt: TGTGCCAGCAGCTTACAGGGGGCACGAGGCTACACCTTC
CDR3aa: CASSLQGARGYTF
abundance: -
d_gene: TRBD1
v_gene: TRBV9
j_gene: TRBJ1-2

CDR3nt: TGTGCCAGCAGGACAGAGTACAATGAGCAGTTCTTC
CDR3aa: CASRTEYNEQFF
abundance: -
d_gene: -
v_gene: TRBV19
j_gene: TRBJ2-1

CDR3nt: TGTGCCAGCAGCCCCCACTCCACAGCTAACTATGGCTACACCTTC
CDR3aa: CASSPHSTANYGYTF
abundance: -
d_gene: -
v_gene: TRBV7-2
j_gene: TRBJ1-2